These 18 T cell receptor beta chains were sequenced from one sample in a study of neurological immune-mediated disorders. TCRdb fed the 5' RACE reads into MiXCR, producing one record per CDR3 protein. Here the sample spans some 79,000 distinct CDR3 sequences, roughly 13% being singletons. The specimen was PBMCs. These receptors all stem from a woman aged 50 to 60 in good health.

This clonotype was picked up many times. The CDR3 DNA follows: TGTGCCAGCAGCTCGAGGGGGTACGGACTGGCGGGGATGAACACTGAAGCTTTCTTT. Translated, it gives CASSSRGYGLAGMNTEAFF. The rearrangement links TRBV5-8 to TRBJ1-1, with TRBD1 as a possible D gene (6 bases). From germline, CDR1 is SGHTS and CDR2 YDEGEE. The CDR3 is made up of 19 amino acids. Deletions cut 3 bases from V and 0 bases from J, with 24 bases between.

As regards this clonotype: The conserved final phenylalanine or tryptophan is absent from the CDR3, which likely points to a read error. The DNA is omitted, as the CDR3 cannot be located on it reliably, and the CDR3 follows TCRdb's listing. The V gene is TRBV29-1, the J gene TRBJ2-6; TRBD2 was called by the table and not checked on the DNA. Termini included, the CDR3 measures 14 amino acids. Germline loops: CDR1 SQVTM, CDR2 ANQGSEA. The CDR3 region is CSVELVSGANVLAL.

This clonotype showed up many times. The V gene is TRBV5-1, the J gene TRBJ1-2, with 7 positions matching TRBD1. Looked up from germline, CDR1 is SGHRS and CDR2 is YFSETQ. CDR3 length: 14 amino acids. Germline trimming cut 0 bases from V and 8 bases from J; bases unmatched to any gene: 7. The CDR3 here is CASSLGPEGGGYTF. CDR3 sequence (DNA): TGCGCCAGCAGCTTGGGTCCTGAAGGGGGCGGCTACACCTTC. Full variable domain (rest looked up from reference TRBV5-1 and TRBJ1-2): KAGVTQTPRYLIKTRGQQVTLSCSPISGHRSVSWYQQTPGQGLQFLFEYFSETQRNKGNFPGRFSGRQFSNSRSEMNVSTLELGDSALYLCASSLGPEGGGYTFGSGTRLTVV.

In this sample, this clonotype turned up many times. This rearrangement joins TRBV7-6 to TRBJ1-2, with D perhaps matching TRBD1 (6 bases). V lost 6 bases and J 4 bases, leaving 12 bases between the germline ends. The length of the CDR3 is 13 residues. Germline CDR1 is SGHVS and CDR2 is FNYEAQ. CDR3 nucleotide sequence: TGTGCCAGCAGTCCAGGACAGACCTATGGCTACACCTTC. The encoded protein is CASSPGQTYGYTF.

As concerns this clonotype: A read error is possible here, since a much larger clone lies one base away. This chain joins TRBV2 and TRBJ2-2, with D perhaps matching TRBD1 (5 bases). CDR1 SNHLY and CDR2 FYNNEI come from the germline V gene. The CDR3 is made up of 15 amino acids. The V end lost 2 bases, the J end lost 6 bases, and 13 bases lay between the germline ends. Here the CDR3 DNA reads TGTGCCAGCAGTGAAATCAGGGTTAGGGCCGGGGAGCTGTTTTTT. Protein product: CASSEIRVRAGELFF.

This clonotype was observed at least ten times. The chain is built from TRBV5-1 and TRBJ2-3; D uncertain. Trimming removed 7 bases from V and 0 bases from J, with 15 bases in between. CDR3 size: 15 residues. Germline assignment: CDR1 SGHRS and CDR2 YFSETQ. This CDR3 reads CASGNQISSTDTQYF. CDR3 nucleotides: TGCGCCAGCGGGAACCAGATTAGTAGCACAGATACGCAGTATTTT.

The gene calls are TRBV15 and TRBJ2-7; perhaps TRBD1 as D (5 bases). Germline V lookup: CDR1 LNHNV, CDR2 YYDKDF (reference sequence). V lost 5 bases and J 2 bases, leaving 13 bases between the germline ends. The CDR3 runs to 14 residues. The CDR3 coding sequence is TGTGCCACCAGCCCACCCAGGGCCCCCTACGAGCAGTACTTC. It specifies CATSPPRAPYEQYF.

This clonotype showed up many times. This chain uses TRBV5-1 with TRBJ2-1, with 11 bases fitting TRBD1. CDR3 length equals 16 residues. CDR1 is SGHRS, CDR2 YFSETQ, per germline. V was pared by 4 bases and J by 8 bases, with 11 bases of the junction left unmatched. DNA for the CDR3: TGCGCCAGCAGCGGACGGACAGGGGGCGCTTCCGATGAGCAGTTCTTC. It specifies CASSGRTGGASDEQFF.

This clonotype was found many times. The V call is TRBV2, the J call TRBJ2-5, with D unresolved. With 2 bases removed from V and 5 bases from J, the gap between germline ends came to 12 bases. The CDR3 has 14 residues. Germline CDR1 and CDR2: SNHLY and FYNNEI. The CDR3 region is CASSERGSRETQYF. DNA for the CDR3: TGTGCCAGCAGTGAAAGAGGCAGCAGGGAGACCCAGTACTTC.

This chain connects TRBV12-3 or TRBV12-4 to TRBJ1-6; D might be TRBD1 (5 bases). The CDR3 sequence is 15 residues long. With 7 bases removed from V and 0 bases from J, the gap between germline ends came to 10 bases. The CDR3 sequence is CASMRDSSYNSPLHF. Written as DNA, the CDR3 is TGTGCCAGCATGCGAGACAGCTCCTATAATTCACCCCTCCACTTT.

This clonotype was found many times. This rearrangement joins TRBV5-1 to TRBJ1-2; TRBD1 aligns across 11 bases. Germline-derived CDR1 and CDR2 are SGHRS and YFSETQ. The junction had 9 bases not matched to a gene; V was cut back by 4 bases and J by 7 bases. The CDR3 totals 15 residues. CDR3 coding DNA: TGCGCCAGCAGCCCAGGGACAGGGGGTTACGGTGGCTACACCTTC. Its protein is CASSPGTGGYGGYTF. The full variable domain, with the rest looked up from reference TRBV5-1 and TRBJ1-2, is KAGVTQTPRYLIKTRGQQVTLSCSPISGHRSVSWYQQTPGQGLQFLFEYFSETQRNKGNFPGRFSGRQFSNSRSEMNVSTLELGDSALYLCASSPGTGGYGGYTFGSGTRLTVV.

The chain links TRBV20-1 to TRBJ1-1; D gene uncertain. CDR1 is DFQATT, CDR2 SNEGSKA, per germline (reference sequence). Trimming pared 3 bases from V and 0 bases from J, leaving 8 bases between. The CDR3 has 13 residues. CDR3 sequence: CSARQNMNTEAFF. The CDR3 DNA reads TGCAGTGCTAGGCAGAACATGAACACTGAAGCTTTCTTT.

This clonotype was counted at least ten times. The gene calls are TRBV5-1 and TRBJ2-1, with 11 nucleotides matching TRBD2. This CDR3 has 16 amino acids. The V and J ends lost 2 bases and 7 bases, in that order; junction bases with no gene match: 8. CDR1 SGHRS and CDR2 YFSETQ come from the germline V gene. For the CDR3, the DNA is TGCGCCAGCAGCTTACCGACTAGCGGGACAGAGAATGAGCAGTTCTTC. Translation: CASSLPTSGTENEQFF. The entire variable domain, with the rest obtained from reference TRBV5-1 and TRBJ2-1, is as follows: KAGVTQTPRYLIKTRGQQVTLSCSPISGHRSVSWYQQTPGQGLQFLFEYFSETQRNKGNFPGRFSGRQFSNSRSEMNVSTLELGDSALYLCASSLPTSGTENEQFFGPGTRLTVL.

As to this clonotype: Possible read error: a much larger clone is one base away. V usage is TRBV20-1 and J usage is TRBJ2-5; D gene ambiguous. V dropped 4 bases and J dropped 3 bases, with 6 bases sitting between them. CDR3 length: 11 amino acids. Germline CDR1 is DFQATT and CDR2 is SNEGSKA (reference sequence). The CDR3 spells CSANQKETQYF. Written as DNA, the CDR3 is TGCAGTGCTAACCAGAAAGAGACCCAGTACTTC.

This clonotype has at least ten counts. This chain joins TRBV7-8 and TRBJ1-1, with D unresolved. With 2 bases removed from V and 1 base from J, the gap between germline ends came to 11 bases. The CDR3 is made up of 15 amino acids. Per the germline V gene, CDR1 is SGHVS and CDR2 is FQNEAQ. The CDR3 DNA follows: TGTGCCAGCAGCTTATCGCTTGAGACGAACACTGAAGCTTTCTTT. Its protein is CASSLSLETNTEAFF.

This clonotype was counted ten times or more. The rearrangement joins TRBV9 to TRBJ2-3; TRBD1 matches 8 bases. Germline CDR1 reads SGDLS; CDR2 reads YYNGEE. The V gene end was trimmed by 4 bases and the J gene end by 0 bases; junction bases not matched to a gene: 4. The CDR3 spans 15 residues. CDR3 sequence (DNA): TGTGCCAGCAGCCCAAGACAGGGGAGCACAGATACGCAGTATTTT. It specifies CASSPRQGSTDTQYF. The whole variable domain, filled in from reference TRBV9 and TRBJ2-3, reads DSGVTQTPKHLITATGQRVTLRCSPRSGDLSVYWYQQSLDQGLQFLIQYYNGEERAKGNILERFSAQQFPDLHSELNLSSLELGDSALYFCASSPRQGSTDTQYFGPGTRLTVL.

The chain combines TRBV5-6 with TRBJ2-7; D might be TRBD1 or TRBD2, each matching 5 bases. CDR3 length equals 14 residues. The V end was cut by 5 bases, the J end by 4 bases, with 16 bases between. Germline lookup yields CDR1 SGHDT and CDR2 YYEEEE. The CDR3 nucleotides read TGTGCCAGCAGGCCCTTGGGGGAGTCTTACGAGCAGTACTTC. Its protein product is CASRPLGESYEQYF.

This clonotype appeared many times. One end of the junction varies from germline; a read error may be responsible. V gene TRBV7-7 combines with J gene TRBJ2-1, with D perhaps matching TRBD2 (5 bases). The CDR3 spans 13 residues. Germline loops: CDR1 SSHAT, CDR2 FNYEAQ (reference sequence). In nucleotides, the CDR3 is TGTGCTAGCAGCTTAGCGTTGACCAATGAGCAGTTCTTC. This translates into CASSLALTNEQFF.